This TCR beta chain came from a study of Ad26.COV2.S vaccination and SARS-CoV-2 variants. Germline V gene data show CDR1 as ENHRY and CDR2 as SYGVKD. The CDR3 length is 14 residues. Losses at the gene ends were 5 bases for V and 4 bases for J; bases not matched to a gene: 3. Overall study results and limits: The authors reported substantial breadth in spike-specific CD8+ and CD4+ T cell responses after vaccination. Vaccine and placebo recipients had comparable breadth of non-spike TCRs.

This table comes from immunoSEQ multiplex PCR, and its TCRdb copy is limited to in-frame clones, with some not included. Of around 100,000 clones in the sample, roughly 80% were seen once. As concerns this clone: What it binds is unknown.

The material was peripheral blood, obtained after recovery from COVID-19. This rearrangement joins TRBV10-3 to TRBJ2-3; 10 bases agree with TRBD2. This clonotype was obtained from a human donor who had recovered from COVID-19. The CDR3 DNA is TGTGCCATCAGTATAGCGGGGGGCGCAGATACGCAGTATTTT. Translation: CAISIAGGADTQYF.